The T cell receptor beta chain under discussion was sequenced for a study of T cell changes during pregnancy in multiple sclerosis (dated by TCRdb to between 2018 and 2021). Looking at the study overall: Changes in the T cell repertoire over the course of pregnancy were examined in this study in women with multiple sclerosis.

The CDR3 spans 14 residues, from the cysteine through the phenylalanine. The only DNA kept is the CDR3, 42 bases in frame from the first base. Trimming removed 4 bases from V and 2 bases from J; the gene matches leave 4 bases unexplained. The germline V gene encodes CDR1 SQVTM and CDR2 ANQGSEA. To prepare the library, the immunoSEQ multiplex PCR assay was applied. TCRdb retrieved this table from immuneACCESS and kept in-frame rearrangements only. Not all clones are present; in checked studies, unresolved V genes account for under half, and no reason is known for the remainder. Recorded for this sample are roughly 40,000 clones; approximately 90% of them occurred a single time. Together, the top ten hold 0.75% to 0.85% of the sample. This clone was counted once. What this receptor recognizes is not known. One base away there is no much larger clone; base qualities are not given.

The receptor chain draws on TRBV29-1 and TRBJ2-1; 8 central nucleotides agree with TRBD2. This specimen was CD4+ T cells from peripheral blood mononuclear cells, taken before pregnancy. The TCR originated in a female donor with multiple sclerosis, enrolled in a pregnancy study. The base sequence is TGCAGCGTTGGGCAAGCGGGAGCCTACAATGAGCAGTTCTTC. Translated, it gives CSVGQAGAYNEQFF.